These 22 T cell receptor beta chains originate from one sample sequenced in a study of T cell repertoires in cytomegalovirus infection. TCRdb independently ran MiXCR on the reads; one entry per CDR3 protein. The sample has under 100,000 distinct CDR3 sequences, 3.7% seen once; the top ten hold under 5.5%. Sequenced: PBMCs. The receptor source for this set is a human donor in good health (CMV status not recorded). Some clones in this sample may be carry-over from other donors' samples.

At least ten counts were recorded for this clonotype. V gene TRBV7-2 combines with J gene TRBJ2-5; no clear D gene. Germline V gene data show CDR1 as SGHTA and CDR2 as FQGNSA. The CDR3 loop spans 14 amino acids. V shed 2 bases and J shed 5 bases, with 12 bases lying between them. In DNA, the CDR3 is TGTGCCAGCAGCTTACTCACTTCAGTGGAGACCCAGTACTTC. Translated: CASSLLTSVETQYF.

Here the CDR3 DNA reads TGTGCCAGCTCGTGGGGGACAGAAAAAAAAGAGACCCAGTACTTC. This translates into CASSWGTEKKETQYF. The chain uses TRBV7-2 and TRBJ2-5, with TRBD1 matching 7 bases. V lost 8 bases to trimming and J lost 3 bases; unmatched junction nucleotides: 12. Germline CDR1 reads SGHTA; CDR2 reads FQGNSA. The CDR3 length is 15 residues.

This clonotype was observed at least ten times. The genes are TRBV7-2 and TRBJ1-1; a weak D match, TRBD1 (5 bases). The CDR3 is made up of 14 amino acids. CDR1 is SGHTA and CDR2 is FQGNSA in the germline V gene. V lost 2 bases, J lost 5 bases, and 12 bases lay in between. CDR3 protein: CASSLLGGGTEAFF. CDR3 coding DNA: TGTGCCAGCAGCTTACTGGGGGGAGGTACTGAAGCTTTCTTT. Drawing the rest from reference TRBV7-2 and TRBJ1-1, the complete variable domain is GAGVSQSPSNKVTEKGKDVELRCDPISGHTALYWYRQSLGQGLEFLIYFQGNSAPDKSGLPSDRFSAERTGGSVSTLTIQRTQQEDSAVYLCASSLLGGGTEAFFGQGTRLTVV.

This clonotype was counted at least ten times. The chain uses TRBV12-3 or TRBV12-4 and TRBJ1-6; perhaps TRBD1 as D (6 bases). The CDR3 is made up of 13 amino acids. Deletions cut 6 bases from V and 10 bases from J, with 13 bases between. The CDR3 region has the DNA TGTGCCAGCAGCTCAAACAGGGAATCACCCCTCCACTTT. Residues: CASSSNRESPLHF.

This clonotype occurred many times. The CDR3 nucleotides are TGTGCCAGCAGACTATACCGGGAACAAGAGACCCAGTACTTC. Protein product: CASRLYREQETQYF. The chain combines TRBV7-2 with TRBJ2-5, with a possible D match to TRBD2 (5 bases). The CDR3 loop spans 14 amino acids. Germline CDR1 is SGHTA and CDR2 is FQGNSA. V lost 6 bases and J lost 2, with 13 bases in between.

There are many counts of this clonotype. The chain combines TRBV5-7 with TRBJ1-5; D is unresolved. TRBV5-7 is an open reading frame, and its role is uncertain. This CDR3 region has 16 residues. V lost 1 base to trimming and J lost 12 bases, with 23 bases between them. The CDR3 nucleotides are TGTGCCAGCAGCTTGTCCCTTTGGACGGCCCAAAGGATCCAGCATTTT. Translated, it gives CASSLSLWTAQRIQHF.

This clonotype was seen ten or more times. The chain combines TRBV7-2 with TRBJ2-5, with a tentative D call TRBD1 (6 bases). The CDR3 covers 13 residues. V lost 6 bases and J 5 bases, leaving 13 bases between the germline ends. Germline V gene lookup returns CDR1 SGHTA and CDR2 FQGNSA. As DNA, the CDR3 is TGTGCCAGCAGTCCCAACAGGGAGGAGACCCAGTACTTC. It encodes CASSPNREETQYF.

By proportion, this clonotype is medium-sized. The V gene is TRBV7-2, the J gene TRBJ1-6; D is ambiguous. The V gene's germline CDR1 is SGHTA and CDR2 FQGNSA. This CDR3 has 18 residues. With 1 base removed from V and 7 bases from J, the gap between germline ends came to 20 bases. This CDR3 is CASSLGSWQNPRNSPLHF. CDR3 nucleotides: TGTGCCAGCAGCTTAGGGTCATGGCAGAACCCGCGGAATTCACCCCTCCACTTT.

This clonotype was detected many times. The V and J genes are TRBV4-1 and TRBJ2-5; D is tentatively TRBD1 or TRBD2 (5 bases each). The CDR3 runs 17 residues. Germline loops: CDR1 MGHRA, CDR2 YSYEKL. Trimming stripped 4 bases from V and 3 bases from J, with 21 bases between. This CDR3 reads CASSPDPLMRGEETQYF. In nucleotides, the CDR3 is TGCGCCAGCAGCCCAGACCCTTTAATGAGAGGGGAAGAGACCCAGTACTTC.

This clonotype has ten or more counts. The chain has TRBV11-2 and TRBJ1-2; a possible D gene is TRBD1 (5 bases). The CDR3 has 12 residues. Germline V gene lookup returns CDR1 SGHAT and CDR2 FQNNGV. Trimming cost V 5 bases and J 2 bases, with 6 bases left between them. The CDR3 is CASSKGNYGYTF. DNA of the CDR3: TGTGCCAGCAGCAAGGGGAACTATGGCTACACCTTC.

This clonotype was detected ten times or more. The chain recombines TRBV2 with TRBJ1-5, with a tentative D call TRBD1 (6 bases). Germline CDR1 is SNHLY and CDR2 is FYNNEI. Trimming left V 1 base short and J 1 base short, with 8 bases between. The CDR3 runs to 15 residues. The chain's CDR3 is CASSEGQGSNQPQHF. DNA for the CDR3: TGTGCCAGCAGTGAAGGGCAGGGGAGCAATCAGCCCCAGCATTTT.

This clonotype was seen at least ten times. The chain employs TRBV7-3 and TRBJ1-1, with no clear D. Trimming removed 7 bases from V and 3 bases from J, with 9 bases in between. Germline V CDR1 and CDR2: SGHTA, FQGTGA. The CDR3 has 12 residues. The CDR3 bases are TGTGCCAGCAAAACGTTAGACACTGAAGCTTTCTTT. This sequence encodes CASKTLDTEAFF.

This clonotype was observed at least ten times. The V call is TRBV7-2, the J call TRBJ1-5; D is unresolved. Germline values: CDR1 SGHTA, CDR2 FQGNSA. Trimming took 5 bases from V and 2 from J, leaving 7 bases between them. The CDR3 has 13 residues. CDR3 residues: CASSPDGNQPQHF. CDR3 bases: TGTGCCAGCAGCCCAGATGGCAATCAGCCCCAGCATTTT. Variable domain in full (rest from reference TRBV7-2 and TRBJ1-5): GAGVSQSPSNKVTEKGKDVELRCDPISGHTALYWYRQSLGQGLEFLIYFQGNSAPDKSGLPSDRFSAERTGGSVSTLTIQRTQQEDSAVYLCASSPDGNQPQHFGDGTRLSIL.

This clonotype was seen many times. The rearrangement uses TRBV6-6 and TRBJ2-7, with D perhaps TRBD2 (7 bases). Looked up from germline, CDR1 is MNHNY and CDR2 is SVGAGI (reference sequence). Trimming took 7 bases from V and 2 from J, leaving 15 bases between them. CDR3 size: 14 residues. The DNA for the CDR3 is TGTGCCAGCAAATCGGGGGGCCTTACCTACGAGCAGTACTTC. This translates into CASKSGGLTYEQYF.

This clonotype was observed at least ten times. This chain links TRBV7-6 with TRBJ1-5; no clear D. Deletions cut 1 base from V and 6 bases from J, with 10 bases between. The germline gives CDR1 SGHVS, CDR2 FNYEAQ. This CDR3 is 14 amino acids long. DNA for the CDR3: TGTGCCAGCAGCTTAGACAGTTTTAGTCAGCCCCAGCATTTT. It translates to CASSLDSFSQPQHF.

This clonotype was recorded many times. The chain combines TRBV27 with TRBJ1-2, with 9 bases aligning to TRBD1. Germline CDR1 MNHEY, CDR2 SMNVEV (reference sequence). The CDR3 runs 14 residues. V was clipped by 3 bases and J by 7 bases; unmatched bases: 6. CDR3 region: CASSFSGQGVGYTF. The CDR3 DNA follows: TGTGCCAGCAGTTTCTCGGGACAGGGCGTTGGCTACACCTTC.

This clonotype was observed many times. This chain joins TRBV7-2 and TRBJ1-6; TRBD1 agrees at 9 bases. CDR1 is SGHTA, CDR2 FQGNSA, per germline. The CDR3 covers 15 residues. The trim removed 5 bases at V and 6 bases at J, leaving 5 bases unmatched. The DNA of the CDR3 is TGTGCCAGCAGCCCGGGACAGGGTCGTAATTCACCCCTCCACTTT. Residues: CASSPGQGRNSPLHF.

The table lists this clonotype with many counts. The V call is TRBV18, the J call TRBJ1-5; 9 bases line up with TRBD1. With V trimmed by 3 bases and J by 4 bases, 4 bases remained unmatched. This CDR3 is 15 amino acids long. Germline CDR1 and CDR2: KGHSH and LQKENI. CDR3 sequence: CASSPEGQGNQPQHF. For the CDR3, the DNA is TGTGCCAGCTCACCGGAGGGACAGGGAAATCAGCCCCAGCATTTT. Together with reference TRBV18 and TRBJ1-5, the CDR3 gives the full variable domain: NAGVMQNPRHLVRRRGQEARLRCSPMKGHSHVYWYRQLPEEGLKFMVYLQKENIIDESGMPKERFSAEFPKEGPSILRIQQVVRGDSAAYFCASSPEGQGNQPQHFGDGTRLSIL.

The sample holds many counts of this clonotype. The chain joins TRBV11-2 to TRBJ1-6; the D is unclear. This CDR3 has 13 amino acids. The V end was cut by 3 bases, the J end by 11 bases, with 11 bases between. Per germline, CDR1 SGHAT and CDR2 FQNNGV. The CDR3 spells CASSLLSGAPLHF. The CDR3 bases are TGTGCCAGCAGCTTGCTTTCGGGAGCACCCCTCCACTTT. The variable domain in full, completed from reference TRBV11-2 and TRBJ1-6, reads EAGVAQSPRYKIIEKRQSVAFWCNPISGHATLYWYQQILGQGPKLLIQFQNNGVVDDSQLPKDRFSAERLKGVDSTLKIQPAKLEDSAVYLCASSLLSGAPLHFGNGTRLTVT.

There are many counts of this clonotype. This chain joins TRBV28 and TRBJ2-6, with D unresolved. Trimming removed 8 bases from V and 2 bases from J, with 13 bases in between. Germline values: CDR1 MDHEN, CDR2 SYDVKM. The CDR3 is made up of 15 amino acids. The DNA of the CDR3 is TGTGCCAGCCTCCCCCGGTTCACTGGGGCCAACGTCCTGACTTTC. It yields the protein CASLPRFTGANVLTF. Variable domain in full (rest from reference TRBV28 and TRBJ2-6): DVKVTQSSRYLVKRTGEKVFLECVQDMDHENMFWYRQDPGLGLRLIYFSYDVKMKEKGDIPEGYSVSREKKERFSLILESASTNQTSMYLCASLPRFTGANVLTFGAGSRLTVL.

This clonotype was observed at least ten times. This chain connects TRBV12-3 or TRBV12-4 to TRBJ1-1; 7 nucleotides agree with TRBD1. V lost 4 bases, J lost 1 base, and 3 bases stayed unmatched. This CDR3 is 14 amino acids long. The CDR3 bases are TGTGCCAGCAGTTCTAGGGACAGGAACACTGAAGCTTTCTTT. This gives the protein CASSSRDRNTEAFF.

This clonotype occurred many times. The rearrangement links TRBV24-1 to TRBJ1-2; D is ambiguous. The CDR3 is 12 residues long. From germline, CDR1 is KGHDR and CDR2 SFDVKD. The germline V and J ends were trimmed by 9 bases and 6 bases, with 13 bases remaining between them. The CDR3 coding sequence is TGTGCCACCCGTGGATTCGGGGATGGCTACACCTTC. This gives the protein CATRGFGDGYTF.